These 5 T cell receptor beta chains were all obtained from the same sample, sequenced in a study of Tregs in tolerant kidney transplant recipients. Libraries were prepared by immunoSEQ multiplex PCR; TCRdb keeps only in-frame clonotypes and omits some of them. The ten top clones account for about 8.1%, within a sample of approximately 35,000 clones. Here the sequenced sample was CD8+ T cells from blood, taken before the transplant. Source of these receptors: a human donor who received a combined kidney and bone marrow transplant.

With respect to this clone: The read terminates 3 residues ahead of where the CDR3 ends, so the germline J gene completes it. The rearrangement links TRBV7-9 to TRBJ2-7; the D gene is possibly TRBD2 (5 bases). Germline assignment: CDR1 SEHNR and CDR2 FQNEAQ (reference sequence). CDR3 length equals 14 residues. Trimming left V 1 base short and J 6 bases short, with 13 bases between. The CDR3 is CASSLVVGSGEQYF. The CDR3 bases that were read are TGTGCCAGCAGCTTAGTCGTGGGGAGCGGCGAG.

Points on this clone: The observed sequence ends 3 residues before the CDR3 terminus, with the missing tail filled in from the germline J gene. The chain carries TRBV10-1 and TRBJ1-1, with 8 bases lining up with TRBD1. The junction had 4 bases not matched to a gene; V was cut back by 5 bases and J by 2 bases. The CDR3 loop spans 14 amino acids. The germline gives CDR1 WNHNN, CDR2 SYGVQD (reference sequence). The chain's CDR3 is CASSQTGENTEAFF. CDR3 DNA, as far as it was read: TGCGCCAGCAGTCAGACAGGGGAAAACACTGAA.

Comments on this clone: The read stops 3 residues short of the end of the CDR3; the missing end is completed from the germline J gene. This chain connects TRBV6-1 to TRBJ2-3; D gene uncertain. The CDR3 has 15 residues. V was clipped by 3 bases and J by 2 bases, with 12 bases between them. CDR1 and CDR2 from the germline V gene are MNHNS and SASEGT. This CDR3 is CASSDLSTLTDTQYF. Partial CDR3 DNA: TGTGCCAGCAGTGATCTCTCCACTCTCACAGATACG.

About this clone: The read comes to an end 3 residues before the CDR3 does, leaving the germline J gene to fill in the end. The chain carries TRBV19 and TRBJ2-7; weak D call: TRBD1 (6 bases). Between the trimmed V and J ends, which lost 3 bases and 5 bases, there was a span of 17 bases. This CDR3 comprises 15 residues. Germline V gives CDR1 LNHDA, CDR2 SQIVND (reference sequence). CDR3: CASSISTGSLNEQYF. Partial CDR3 DNA: TGTGCCAGTAGTATCAGTACAGGGAGTCTGAACGAG.

CDR3 DNA, as far as it was read: TGCAGTGCTTTTGCTACCCCCTACGAG. Translated, it gives CSAFATPYE. The whole CDR3 sequence is CSAFATPYEQYF. The chain employs TRBV20-1 and TRBJ2-7; D ambiguous. The sequence runs out 3 residues before the end of the CDR3; the remainder is reconstructed from the germline J gene. Germline V gives CDR1 DFQATT, CDR2 SNEGSKA (reference sequence). Trimming cost V 5 bases and J 2 bases, with 10 bases left between them. The CDR3 is 12 amino acids.